This T cell receptor beta chain was captured in a study of technical replicates of blood from a few donors. CDR3 length: 14 residues. CDR1 and CDR2 from the germline V gene are SGHKS and YYEKEE (reference sequence). With 2 bases removed from V and 3 bases from J, the gap between germline ends came to 12 bases. TCRdb's table, derived via immunoSEQ multiplex PCR, lists solely in-frame clones and lacks some. The sample records roughly 65,000 clones, about 87% being singletons. Sequencing was performed on PBMCs. This chain connects TRBV5-5 to TRBJ2-7; no clear D. This TCR came from a human donor in good health. Some clones in this sample may be carry-over from other donors' samples. The CDR3, as DNA: TGTGCCAGCAGCTTACACGACACCTACTACGAGCAGTACTTC. It yields the protein CASSLHDTYYEQYF. Full variable domain (missing parts from reference TRBV5-5 and TRBJ2-7): DAGVTQSPTHLIKTRGQQVTLRCSPISGHKSVSWYQQVLGQGPQFIFQYYEKEERGRGNFPDRFSARQFPNYSSELNVNALLLGDSALYLCASSLHDTYYEQYFGPGTRLTVT.